This T cell receptor beta chain was recorded in a study of blood T cell repertoires in COVID-19. The overall study: Acute-phase and convalescent COVID-19 samples originated in the United States, Italy and Spain.

Participants' own reports of clinical history determined their cohort assignment. Recovery meant two consecutive negative NP/OP PCR tests, professional clearance, or resolved symptoms. Germline loops: CDR1 WNHNN, CDR2 SYGVQD (reference sequence). The CDR3 length is 14 residues. V was trimmed by 3 bases and J by 2 bases, leaving 8 bases between them. As processed by the authors: It was from reference gene primer amplification that nucleated cell counts were estimated. Sequencing used immunoSEQ multiplex PCR; TCRdb keeps in-frame clones, though not all of them. That table furnishes V, J and clone size, whereas the DNA furnished D and trimming. The sample has more than 200,000 clones; more than 85% are singletons.

Sequencing used PBMCs or T cells enriched from blood (not recorded which). The TCR was taken from a woman between 50 and 59 years old who had recovered from COVID-19. The J gene is TRBJ1-3, the V gene TRBV10-1; the D is unclear. CDR3 sequence: CASSDGGTGNTIYF. The DNA for the CDR3 is TGCGCCAGCAGTGATGGAGGGACTGGAAACACCATATATTTT.